This TCR beta chain is drawn from a study of read filtering for tumor transcriptome and immune sequencing. Study-wide background: The cohort had 17 to 20 men and approximately 15 women aged roughly 47 to 90, mean around 63 years. TCR-mapped reads were about 4 to 11 million with IR-seq versus 85 to 1273 with RNA-seq. Broader study findings: In IR-seq, single-read clonotypes were roughly 82% of clonotypes but around 3.5% of reads.

This library used 300 to 450 ng RNA and molecular barcoded adaptors spanning alpha/delta and beta/gamma chains. A single record per CDR3 protein comes from TCRdb applying MiXCR to the reads. The sample records around 41,000 distinct CDR3 sequences, about 12% being singletons. This clonotype was seen more than once but under ten times. As yet, its antigen is unknown. V was shortened by 7 bases and J by 0 bases, with 10 bases between the two germline ends. There are 15 residues in the CDR3. CDR1 is MDHEN and CDR2 is SYDVKM in the germline V gene. The clonotype originates from a donor aged 40 or over with multiple myeloma. Sequencing used a population of CD138-negative cells sorted from bone marrow. The gene calls are TRBV28 and TRBJ2-6, with D perhaps being TRBD1 or TRBD2 (6 bases each). The CDR3 spells CASNGGGSGANVLTF. Written as DNA, the CDR3 is TGTGCCAGCAACGGAGGGGGCTCTGGGGCCAACGTCCTGACTTTC.